This T cell receptor beta chain stems from a study of blood T cell repertoires in COVID-19 (dated by TCRdb to about 2020). In the study overall: Samples covering the acute and convalescent phases of COVID-19 were provided by collaborators in the United States, Italy and Spain. The repertoires were released in a freely available public database meant as a resource for research on the immune response to SARS-CoV-2. The prospective study material was composed of cDNA or gDNA derived from T cells, B-cell-depleted T cells, or PBMCs. Nearly every sample came with metadata listing a de-identified subject ID, COVID-19 status, age in years and sex. Where available, HLA class I and class II types were taken from metadata supplied by the sample provider and were not determined by assay-based typing. Subjects who had been exposed to COVID-19, were actively infected with it, or had recovered from it provided the deeply sampled blood TCRbeta repertoires that made up the dataset. Samples were obtained from the ongoing ImmuneRACE study (first 160 participants) and from over a thousand subjects provided by 6 global collaborators.

Points on this clone: It has no known antigen specificity. Qualities for individual bases were not recorded, and no much larger clone is one base off.

In the prospective study, participants were 18 to 89 years old, resided in 25 or so geographic areas of the United States, and were enrolled through a virtual design. To assign participants to cohorts, the prospective study relied on clinical history that participants themselves reported in a screening survey and a study questionnaire. ImmuneRACE Cohort 3 recovered participants were defined by two consecutive negative NP/OP PCR tests, healthcare professional clearance, or symptom resolution. In the prospective study, mobile phlebotomists collected whole blood, serum and a nasopharyngeal or oropharyngeal swab from each participant. Participants in the prospective study had the option to provide additional blood draws and questionnaires over an approximately 2-month period. Before DNA extraction, prospective study blood samples were shipped either frozen or at room temperature. The paper's findings and limits, for the study overall: Clinical and demographic metadata were provided uncurated, with the amount varying by source and participant.

TCRbeta CDR3 regions were amplified from genomic DNA using the immunoSEQ Assay, a bias-controlled multiplex PCR. The paper's processing steps were these. The number of nucleated cells in each sample was estimated from the amplification of reference gene primers within the assay. Sequence reads were collapsed and filtered to measure the absolute abundance of every unique TCRbeta CDR3 rearrangement. For each sample, productive Simpson clonality was calculated as the square root of Simpson's diversity index across productive rearrangements. TCRdb stores this immuneACCESS table with in-frame sequences only. Part of the clones is absent; in the studies checked, under half of the shortfall reflects unresolved V genes, and no reason is known for the rest. From that table come the V and J calls and clone size; the DNA was used to work out D and trimming. This sample holds 250,000 to 350,000 clones; 70% to 90% were observed only once. Approximately 6% of the sample lies in the top ten.

At the junction V is shortened by 8 bases and J by 4 bases, with 14 bases in between. Reading from cysteine to phenylalanine, the CDR3 counts 13 amino acids. Only the CDR3 part of the read is kept: 39 bases, read in frame from the first base. The germline V gene sets CDR1 to SGHVT and CDR2 to SQSDAQ. The rearranged segments are TRBV7-4 and TRBJ1-1; TRBD1 could be the D gene, as 6 bases match. Sequencing was carried out using PBMCs or T cells enriched from blood (not recorded which). The source is a woman in her 30s who had recovered from COVID-19. The CDR3 loop reads CASSGGRGTEAFF. The bases are TGTGCCAGCTCGGGGGGGCGCGGCACTGAAGCTTTCTTT.